This T cell receptor (beta chain) came from a study of T cell repertoires in cytomegalovirus infection. Study details: Alongside well-studied HLA-B-restricted CMV epitopes, recently identified HLA-C-restricted CMV epitopes were also used. Public signatures in TCR beta pointed to CMV infection and matching HLA type. Broader study findings: The study identified carriers of CMV plus the relevant HLA from cumulative public TCR beta family frequency. Dominating the ex vivo response were HLA-C-restricted CMV-specific TCR beta clonotypes.

One entry per CDR3 protein results from TCRdb running MiXCR on the reads. The sample gives approximately 910,000 distinct CDR3 sequences, about a third of which show up once; roughly an eighth is in the top ten. The CDR3 is made up of 14 amino acids. The V end was cut by 2 bases, the J end by 7 bases, with 17 bases between. Germline V gives CDR1 DFQATT, CDR2 SNEGSKA (reference sequence). Comment on this clonotype: Its cognate antigen is unknown.

Here the sequenced sample was cultured CD8+ T cells from PBMCs, taken from culture after CMV antigen stimulation. This clonotype was sampled from a human donor in good health (CMV status not recorded). Some clones in this sample may be carry-over from other donors' samples. The genes are TRBV20-1 and TRBJ1-2; D unresolved. CDR3 DNA sequence: TGCAGTGCTAGATCAACCGGGGAGGTCGGTGGCTACACCTTC. Amino acid sequence: CSARSTGEVGGYTF.